This T cell receptor (beta chain) came from a study of shared clonotypes between healthy human individuals. Germline-derived CDR1 and CDR2 are SGHNT and YYREEE (reference sequence). The CDR3 is 12 residues long. V was pared by 6 bases and J by 6 bases, with 13 bases between. Sequenced by immunoSEQ multiplex PCR; TCRdb stores in-frame clones only, minus some. The table lists under 600,000 clones, around 97% of them singletons. Study results and limitations: Relative to their counterparts shared across all four donors, non-shared clonotypes exhibited diminished generation probabilities.

In the CD4+ fraction, cells were divided into CD45RA+ naive and CD45RA-negative memory subsets. For this clone: The antigen is unknown.

This TCR came from a woman in her twenties or thirties in good health. The sequencing input was naive CD4+ T cells sorted from blood. Subset specified: CD45RA+ positively selected. The V call is TRBV5-4, the J call TRBJ2-7, with D possibly being TRBD1 or TRBD2 (5 bases each). The CDR3 sequence: CASTPIGGEQYF. CDR3 in DNA: TGTGCCAGCACCCCTATTGGGGGCGAGCAGTACTTC.